This is a list of T cell receptor beta chains from one sample in a study of blood T cell repertoires in COVID-19. TCRdb's copy holds only in-frame clones and misses some; the assay was immunoSEQ multiplex PCR. This table holds around 120,000 clones, roughly 69% found once. Specimen: peripheral blood. These receptors all stem from an elderly man with acute or convalescent COVID-19. Each CDR3 is given with its conserved first and last residue. The D gene is left open where the match is weak. Expanded clones are given a class, and other clones once, few, many or no size at all.

j_gene | v_gene | d_gene | abundance | CDR3nt | CDR3aa
TRBJ2-5 | TRBV7-2 | . | once | TGTGCCAGCAGTTACCCCCGGGGTTATGGGGAGACCCAGTACTTC | CASSYPRGYGETQYF
TRBJ1-4 | TRBV19 | . | few | TGTGCCAGTAGTCGCAGGAATGAAAAACTGTTTTTT | CASSRRNEKLFF
TRBJ2-5 | TRBV12-3/TRBV12-4 | . | . | TGTGCCAGCAGTCCAGGACAAACCCAGTACTTC | CASSPGQTQYF
TRBJ1-5 | TRBV3-1/TRBV3-2 | . | . | TGTGCCAGCAGCCAAGACGTGAATCAGCCCCAGCATTTT | CASSQDVNQPQHF
TRBJ2-1 | TRBV30 | . | . | TGTGCCTGGAGTCGGAAGCGGAGCTCCTACAATGAGCAGTTCTTC | CAWSRKRSSYNEQFF
TRBJ1-6 | TRBV28 | TRBD1 | . | TGTGCCAGCAACGTCCCGGGACAGTGGGGTGAACCCCTCCACTTT | CASNVPGQWGEPLHF
TRBJ2-1 | TRBV2 | TRBD2 | once | TGTGCCAGCGGGTCTCTAGCGGGAGAGAGTGAGCAGTTCTTC | CASGSLAGESEQFF
TRBJ2-2 | TRBV30 | TRBD2 | . | TGTGCCTGGAACCCCGGTGGACTAGTCGCCACCGGGGAGCTGTTTTTT | CAWNPGGLVATGELFF
TRBJ1-5 | TRBV28 | . | . | TGTGCCAGTTACCTCTCGGGGAGCAATCAGCCCCAGCATTTT | CASYLSGSNQPQHF
TRBJ2-5 | TRBV7-2 | . | . | TGTGCCAGCACCCTCCAGGGGAAAGCGTACCAAGAGACCCAGTACTTC | CASTLQGKAYQETQYF
TRBJ2-1 | TRBV19 | TRBD2 | . | TGTGCCAGTAGCCTTGCGAGCGGGAGGAATGAGCAGTTCTTC | CASSLASGRNEQFF
TRBJ1-4 | TRBV5-1 | . | . | TGCGCCAGCAGCTTGGGCAGGGGAAACGAAAAACTGTTTTTT | CASSLGRGNEKLFF
TRBJ2-7 | TRBV7-9 | TRBD1 | few | TGTGCCAGCAGCTTAGCACGAATGCTAGGGGGCAGGCACGAGCAGTACTTC | CASSLARMLGGRHEQYF
TRBJ2-1 | TRBV6-2/TRBV6-3 | . | . | TGTGCCAGCAGTTACCGCACGGGAATCTACAATGAGCAGTTCTTC | CASSYRTGIYNEQFF
TRBJ1-1 | TRBV20-1 | . | . | TGCAGCGTAGACAGAGAGAAGGAAGCTTTCTTT | CSVDREKEAFF
TRBJ1-3 | TRBV10-3 | . | . | TGTGCCATCATCCCAGGGTCTGGAAACACCATATATTTT | CAIIPGSGNTIYF
TRBJ2-5 | TRBV2 | . | . | TGTGCCAGCAGGCGCCCCCTCCAAGAGACCCAGTACTTC | CASRRPLQETQYF
TRBJ1-2 | TRBV11-2 | . | . | TGTGCCAGCAGCTTAGGCCAGGGCCGTGGCTACACCTTC | CASSLGQGRGYTF
TRBJ2-1 | TRBV7-9 | . | many | TGTGCCAGCAGCTCCTCTACGTCCGGCGGGGAGCAGTTCTTC | CASSSSTSGGEQFF
TRBJ1-2 | TRBV2 | . | . | TGTGCCAGCAGTCCACAGGGAGTCGAAGGCTACACCTTC | CASSPQGVEGYTF
TRBJ2-3 | TRBV5-1 | . | . | TGCGCCAGCAGCTTGGGTGGCAATCCGAGGGATACGCAGTATTTT | CASSLGGNPRDTQYF
TRBJ2-1 | TRBV7-9 | TRBD2 | . | TGTGCCAGCAGCTTACACCGGATGGCTAGCGGTGACAATGAGCAGTTCTTC | CASSLHRMASGDNEQFF
TRBJ2-2 | TRBV7-2 | . | . | TGTGCCAGCAGCTTATTAGTGAACACCGGGGAGCTGTTTTTT | CASSLLVNTGELFF
TRBJ1-5 | TRBV4-3 | . | . | TGCGCCAGCAGCCAAGTTCTAGGTCTAGCGGAAAGCACGAATACGCAGCATTTT | CASSQVLGLAESTNTQHF
TRBJ2-2 | TRBV23-1 | TRBD1 | . | TGCGCCAGCAGTTCGACCGGGACAGGGGACACCGGGGAGCTGTTTTTT | CASSSTGTGDTGELFF
TRBJ2-7 | TRBV2 | TRBD2 | . | TGTGCCAGCAGTGAAGGGCTTAGGACTAGCGGCTCCTACGAGCAGTACTTC | CASSEGLRTSGSYEQYF
TRBJ2-3 | TRBV6-2/TRBV6-3 | TRBD2 | few | TGTGCCAGCAGTTACCTAGCGGGAGACACAGATACGCAGTATTTT | CASSYLAGDTDTQYF
TRBJ2-1 | TRBV4-3 | . | . | TGCGCCAGCAGCCAAGAACCCAGCAATGAGCAGTTCTTC | CASSQEPSNEQFF
TRBJ2-7 | TRBV19 | . | many | TGTGCCAGTAGTATATCCCAGACAAACGAGCAGTACTTC | CASSISQTNEQYF
TRBJ2-2 | TRBV28 | TRBD1 | . | TGTGCCAGCAGTGAACGACAGGGAAACACCGGGGAGCTGTTTTTT | CASSERQGNTGELFF
TRBJ2-1 | TRBV7-2 | TRBD2 | . | TGTGCCAGCCTGGGGGGGTTGGCGGGAGGGCCGGGGCATGAGCAGTTCTTC | CASLGGLAGGPGHEQFF
TRBJ2-7 | TRBV7-3 | . | . | TGTGCCAGCAGCCCAGGGGTAGGCTACGAGCAGTACTTC | CASSPGVGYEQYF
TRBJ2-3 | TRBV7-9 | . | many | TGTGCCAGCAGCCGGTCTGCTAGCACAGATACGCAGTATTTT | CASSRSASTDTQYF
TRBJ2-1 | TRBV11-2 | TRBD2 | . | TGTGCCAGCAGCTCCATGATTACTAGCGGGAGGATGAATGAGCAGTTCTTC | CASSSMITSGRMNEQFF
TRBJ1-1 | TRBV3-1/TRBV3-2 | TRBD1 | few | TGTGCCAGCAGCCAAGGGGCCGGCAGGGGGACTGAAGCTTTCTTT | CASSQGAGRGTEAFF
TRBJ2-3 | TRBV6-6 | . | . | TGTGCCAGCAGTTTGGCTAGCGACACAGATACGCAGTATTTT | CASSLASDTDTQYF
TRBJ2-2 | TRBV3-1/TRBV3-2 | TRBD1 | . | TGTGCCAGCAGCCAAGGGACAGGGATCACCGGGGAGCTGTTTTTT | CASSQGTGITGELFF
TRBJ1-3 | TRBV11-1 | . | . | TGTGCCAGCAGCAGGGCGGGGCCGACTGGAAACACCATATATTTT | CASSRAGPTGNTIYF
TRBJ1-1 | TRBV28 | TRBD1 | few | TGTGCCAGCAGTTTATCAGGGGGCCCCAAACCCGGGGCTTTCTTT | CASSLSGGPKPGAFF
TRBJ2-7 | TRBV19 | . | few | TGTGCCAGTAGTATCTCCATAGCCTACGAGCAGTACTTC | CASSISIAYEQYF
TRBJ2-2 | TRBV5-6 | TRBD1 | . | TGTGCCAGCAGCAACAACGACAGGGGCGGGGAGCTGTTTTTT | CASSNNDRGGELFF
TRBJ2-7 | TRBV28 | . | . | TGTGCCAGCAGTCCTGGGACTCCCGCCTACGAGCAGTACTTC | CASSPGTPAYEQYF
TRBJ2-1 | TRBV6-5 | TRBD1 | . | TGTGCCAGCGCCCAAGGGACAGGGGAAGGCAATGAGCAGTTCTTC | CASAQGTGEGNEQFF
TRBJ2-5 | TRBV19 | . | . | TGTGCCAGTAGTATAATTCGAGGACAGAAAGAGACCCAGTACTTC | CASSIIRGQKETQYF
TRBJ2-1 | TRBV5-6 | TRBD2 | medium-sized | TGTGCCAGCAGCTTGGCCTCGGAGCGGGGCTACAATGAGCAGTTCTTC | CASSLASERGYNEQFF
TRBJ2-7 | TRBV28 | . | . | TGTGCCGGTGGCAGGGGCTCCTACGAGCAGTACTTC | CAGGRGSYEQYF
TRBJ2-1 | TRBV3-1/TRBV3-2 | . | . | TGTGCCAGCAGCCATGGAGCGGAGCAGTTCTTC | CASSHGAEQFF
TRBJ1-1 | TRBV28 | . | . | TGTGCCAGCACACAAGGAGGGACGGGCGGGACTGAAGCTTTCTTT | CASTQGGTGGTEAFF
TRBJ2-2 | TRBV6-5 | . | . | TGTGCCAGCCAGACAGCCAACACCGGGGAGCTGTTTTTT | CASQTANTGELFF
TRBJ1-5 | TRBV18 | . | . | TGTGCCAGCTCAGCTAGCGCCGGCATCTTACCGCCCCAGCATTTT | CASSASAGILPPQHF
TRBJ2-3 | TRBV2 | TRBD1 | medium-sized | TGTGCCACGGACAGGGGCGTTAGCACAGATACGCAGTATTTT | CATDRGVSTDTQYF
TRBJ2-7 | TRBV12-3/TRBV12-4 | . | many | TGTGCCAGCAGTCTTACTGGGTCCGGGGAGCAGTACTTC | CASSLTGSGEQYF
TRBJ1-2 | TRBV19 | . | . | TGTGCCAGTACTGCGACAGGTACCTATGGTGGCTACACCTTC | CASTATGTYGGYTF
TRBJ1-2 | TRBV6-1 | TRBD1 | . | TGTGCCAGCAGTGAAAATTGGCAGGGGGCTGGCGGCTACACCTTC | CASSENWQGAGGYTF
TRBJ2-2 | TRBV6-2/TRBV6-3 | TRBD1 | . | TGTGCCAGCAGTACACAGGGGAGCACCGGGGAGCTGTTTTTT | CASSTQGSTGELFF
TRBJ2-7 | TRBV5-1 | . | . | TGCGCCAGCAGCTTCGCGCCGGGAGTCTCCTACGAGCAGTACTTC | CASSFAPGVSYEQYF
TRBJ2-7 | TRBV10-3 | . | . | TGTGCCATCAGTCCCCTAGGCTCCTACGAGCAGTACTTC | CAISPLGSYEQYF